A selection of T cell receptor beta chains follows, all from one sample in a study of blood T cell repertoires in COVID-19. Some clones are missing from TCRdb's copy, which holds only in-frame ones; the method was immunoSEQ multiplex PCR. The repertoire holds almost 250,000 clones, roughly 89% seen once, with 4.1% in the top ten. The sample consisted of PBMCs or T cells enriched from blood (not recorded which). The receptors come from a woman aged 30 to 39 who had recovered from COVID-19. The CDR3 runs from the conserved cysteine through the conserved F or W. The D gene is left open where the match is weak. Size is stated for part of the rows, as once, few or many counts, or as a class when the clone is expanded.

V gene: TRBV7-8; J gene: TRBJ2-3; clone size: .; D gene: TRBD1; CDR3 DNA: TGTGCCAGCAGGAAGGGACAGGGGACCACAGATACGCAGTATTTT; CDR3 protein: CASRKGQGTTDTQYF
V gene: TRBV29-1; J gene: TRBJ2-1; clone size: .; D gene: .; CDR3 DNA: TGCAGCGTTTCGCGGCCTAGCGCCAATGAGCAGTTCTTC; CDR3 protein: CSVSRPSANEQFF
V gene: TRBV9; J gene: TRBJ1-5; clone size: .; D gene: .; CDR3 DNA: TGTGCCAGCAGCTCCTCAACCGACAGTTATCAGCCCCAGCATTTT; CDR3 protein: CASSSSTDSYQPQHF
V gene: TRBV9; J gene: TRBJ1-4; clone size: .; D gene: .; CDR3 DNA: TGTGCCAGCAGCGTAGCTGGGAGGAGCGTTGAAAAACTGTTTTTT; CDR3 protein: CASSVAGRSVEKLFF
V gene: TRBV3-1/TRBV3-2; J gene: TRBJ2-7; clone size: .; D gene: TRBD2; CDR3 DNA: TGTGCCAGCAGCCCGACTAGCGGGCGCGTCTACGAGCAGTACTTC; CDR3 protein: CASSPTSGRVYEQYF
V gene: TRBV4-1; J gene: TRBJ2-2; clone size: .; D gene: TRBD1; CDR3 DNA: TGCGCCAGCAGCCAAGATTTCCGCGAGGACAGGGGTATCGGGGAGCTGTTTTTT; CDR3 protein: CASSQDFREDRGIGELFF
V gene: TRBV28; J gene: TRBJ2-3; clone size: .; D gene: TRBD2; CDR3 DNA: TGTGCCAGCCCCGGGACTAGCGGGAGGGCGGGAGATACGCAGTATTTT; CDR3 protein: CASPGTSGRAGDTQYF
V gene: TRBV27; J gene: TRBJ2-1; clone size: .; D gene: TRBD2; CDR3 DNA: TGTGCCAGCAGTATCCTAGCGGGAGGACCCAATGAGCAGTTCTTC; CDR3 protein: CASSILAGGPNEQFF
V gene: TRBV18; J gene: TRBJ2-7; clone size: .; D gene: TRBD2; CDR3 DNA: TGTGCCAGCTCACCACCCCTAGCGGGAGACTACGAGCAGTACTTC; CDR3 protein: CASSPPLAGDYEQYF
V gene: TRBV5-1; J gene: TRBJ2-5; clone size: .; D gene: TRBD2; CDR3 DNA: TGCGCCAGCAGCTTGGGGACTAGCGGATTGCAAGAGACCCAGTACTTC; CDR3 protein: CASSLGTSGLQETQYF
V gene: TRBV21-1; J gene: TRBJ2-3; clone size: few; D gene: .; CDR3 DNA: TGTGCCAGCAGCAAAGAGGAGTTCCCCCTCACAGATACGCAGTATTTT; CDR3 protein: CASSKEEFPLTDTQYF
V gene: TRBV6-2/TRBV6-3; J gene: TRBJ2-7; clone size: .; D gene: TRBD2; CDR3 DNA: TGTGCCAGCAGTTACTCGAGACGACTAGCGGGAGGGGTACTCTACGAGCAGTACTTC; CDR3 protein: CASSYSRRLAGGVLYEQYF
V gene: TRBV27; J gene: TRBJ1-6; clone size: .; D gene: .; CDR3 DNA: TGTGCCAGCAGGACTTCGACAGTCCCAAATTCACCCCTCCACTTT; CDR3 protein: CASRTSTVPNSPLHF
V gene: TRBV7-9; J gene: TRBJ2-1; clone size: .; D gene: .; CDR3 DNA: TGTGCCAGCAGCCTCAATAGCAAAAGCTCCTACAATGAGCAGTTCTTC; CDR3 protein: CASSLNSKSSYNEQFF
V gene: TRBV6-5; J gene: TRBJ1-2; clone size: .; D gene: .; CDR3 DNA: TGTGCCAGCACTTTGGACAGAAACTTTAACTATGGCTACACCTTC; CDR3 protein: CASTLDRNFNYGYTF
V gene: TRBV6-2/TRBV6-3; J gene: TRBJ1-5; clone size: .; D gene: .; CDR3 DNA: TGTGCCAGCAGTCTCCCGGTTCAGCCCCAGCATTTT; CDR3 protein: CASSLPVQPQHF
V gene: TRBV5-6; J gene: TRBJ2-1; clone size: .; D gene: TRBD1; CDR3 DNA: TGTGCCAGCTTGGGACAGCCCTACAATGAGCAGTTCTTC; CDR3 protein: CASLGQPYNEQFF
V gene: TRBV12-1; J gene: TRBJ2-2; clone size: .; D gene: .; CDR3 DNA: TGTGCCAGCAGCTCTCCTGCTAGCGGACCGAACACCGGGGAGCTGTTTTTT; CDR3 protein: CASSSPASGPNTGELFF
V gene: TRBV7-2; J gene: TRBJ1-5; clone size: .; D gene: TRBD1; CDR3 DNA: TGTGCCAGTAGTAGGACAGGGACGAGCAATCAGCCCCAGCATTTT; CDR3 protein: CASSRTGTSNQPQHF
V gene: TRBV19; J gene: TRBJ2-1; clone size: .; D gene: .; CDR3 DNA: TGTGCCAGTAGCCAAGGAGGGGAGCAGTTCTTC; CDR3 protein: CASSQGGEQFF
V gene: TRBV18; J gene: TRBJ2-1; clone size: .; D gene: TRBD1; CDR3 DNA: TGTGCCAGCTCACCCATGGGGGACAGGAGAAACAATGAGCAGTTCTTC; CDR3 protein: CASSPMGDRRNNEQFF
V gene: TRBV7-3; J gene: TRBJ2-3; clone size: .; D gene: TRBD2; CDR3 DNA: TGTGCCAGCAGCGCAACCCGCCCCCAAGCGGGAGGTACAGATACGCAGTATTTT; CDR3 protein: CASSATRPQAGGTDTQYF
V gene: TRBV6-4; J gene: TRBJ2-3; clone size: .; D gene: TRBD2; CDR3 DNA: TGTGCCAGCAGTTCCGGGACTAGCGGGACAGATACGCAGTATTTT; CDR3 protein: CASSSGTSGTDTQYF
V gene: TRBV10-3; J gene: TRBJ1-1; clone size: .; D gene: TRBD1; CDR3 DNA: TGTGCCATCAGTGCCCCAGGGGGCGCAGGCACTGAAGCTTTCTTT; CDR3 protein: CAISAPGGAGTEAFF
V gene: TRBV7-2; J gene: TRBJ1-2; clone size: .; D gene: .; CDR3 DNA: TGTGCCAGCAGCTTGGCGGGCACTAACTATGGCTACACCTTC; CDR3 protein: CASSLAGTNYGYTF
V gene: TRBV11-3; J gene: TRBJ2-6; clone size: .; D gene: .; CDR3 DNA: TGTGCCAGCAGCCAAGACAGCTCTGGGGCCAACGTCCTGACTTTC; CDR3 protein: CASSQDSSGANVLTF
V gene: TRBV19; J gene: TRBJ1-2; clone size: .; D gene: .; CDR3 DNA: TGTGCCATCTCTACGGGAGGGAGAAGCTACACCTTC; CDR3 protein: CAISTGGRSYTF
V gene: TRBV28; J gene: TRBJ1-1; clone size: once; D gene: .; CDR3 DNA: TGTGCCAGCGAGCATGCCCGTACGGGAAGGAGAACTGAAGCTTTCTTT; CDR3 protein: CASEHARTGRRTEAFF
V gene: TRBV5-1; J gene: TRBJ2-3; clone size: .; D gene: TRBD2; CDR3 DNA: TGCGCCAGCAGCGAGGTTTTTTCCGTGGGGGGGAGCACAGATACGCAGTATTTT; CDR3 protein: CASSEVFSVGGSTDTQYF
V gene: TRBV19; J gene: TRBJ2-6; clone size: few; D gene: .; CDR3 DNA: TGTGCCAGTAGTATCGAAGCGAACTCTGGGGCCAACGTCCTGACTTTC; CDR3 protein: CASSIEANSGANVLTF
V gene: TRBV6-5; J gene: TRBJ1-2; clone size: .; D gene: .; CDR3 DNA: TGTGCCAGCAGTTACTCGGGCCAACGAAACTATGGCTACACCTTC; CDR3 protein: CASSYSGQRNYGYTF
V gene: TRBV4-3; J gene: TRBJ1-1; clone size: .; D gene: .; CDR3 DNA: TGCGCCAGCAGCCAAATATCCGGCACTGAAGCTTTCTTT; CDR3 protein: CASSQISGTEAFF
V gene: TRBV18; J gene: TRBJ1-2; clone size: .; D gene: TRBD1; CDR3 DNA: TGTGCCAGCTCACAGGACAGGATATATGGCTACACCTTC; CDR3 protein: CASSQDRIYGYTF
V gene: TRBV9; J gene: TRBJ1-1; clone size: .; D gene: .; CDR3 DNA: TGTGCCAGCAGCGTAGCCCTAGGAGGAAGCTATGAAGCTTTCTTT; CDR3 protein: CASSVALGGSYEAFF
V gene: TRBV7-7; J gene: TRBJ2-1; clone size: .; D gene: TRBD1; CDR3 DNA: TGTGCTAGCAGCCAGGGACAGGCCTATACCAGGAGCTCCTACAATGAGCAGTTCTTC; CDR3 protein: CASSQGQAYTRSSYNEQFF
V gene: TRBV5-5; J gene: TRBJ2-5; clone size: .; D gene: TRBD1; CDR3 DNA: TGTGCCAGCAGCCCTGACTATACAGGGGTAGAGACCCAGTACTTC; CDR3 protein: CASSPDYTGVETQYF
V gene: TRBV28; J gene: TRBJ2-5; clone size: .; D gene: TRBD2; CDR3 DNA: TGTGCCAGCAGTTACGGGGCCGCAAACGGGGGGGAGACCCAGTACTTC; CDR3 protein: CASSYGAANGGETQYF
V gene: TRBV7-2; J gene: TRBJ2-2; clone size: few; D gene: TRBD2; CDR3 DNA: TGTGCCAGTCTTCTAGCGGTTAACACCGGGGAGCTGTTTTTT; CDR3 protein: CASLLAVNTGELFF
V gene: TRBV2; J gene: TRBJ2-3; clone size: .; D gene: TRBD1; CDR3 DNA: TGTGCCAGCTCGAAACAGGGGTTGGGGACAGATACGCAGTATTTT; CDR3 protein: CASSKQGLGTDTQYF
V gene: TRBV3-1/TRBV3-2; J gene: TRBJ1-3; clone size: .; D gene: .; CDR3 DNA: TGTGCCAGCAGCCCCCAGGAAGACTCTGGAAACACCATATATTTT; CDR3 protein: CASSPQEDSGNTIYF
V gene: TRBV10-3; J gene: TRBJ1-5; clone size: .; D gene: .; CDR3 DNA: TGTGCCATCAGTGAGTCGACGGGGATTCAGCCCCAGCATTTT; CDR3 protein: CAISESTGIQPQHF
V gene: TRBV15; J gene: TRBJ1-2; clone size: .; D gene: .; CDR3 DNA: TGTGCCACCAGCAGAGATCTGGGGGGAGGCTACACCTTC; CDR3 protein: CATSRDLGGGYTF
V gene: TRBV2; J gene: TRBJ1-5; clone size: .; D gene: .; CDR3 DNA: TGTGCCAGCACCCGAAGTACCGGTCCTCAGCCCCAGCATTTT; CDR3 protein: CASTRSTGPQPQHF
V gene: TRBV19; J gene: TRBJ1-2; clone size: .; D gene: .; CDR3 DNA: TGTGCCAGTAGTAGCCGAGACAGGAAAGCTAACTATGGCTACACCTTC; CDR3 protein: CASSSRDRKANYGYTF